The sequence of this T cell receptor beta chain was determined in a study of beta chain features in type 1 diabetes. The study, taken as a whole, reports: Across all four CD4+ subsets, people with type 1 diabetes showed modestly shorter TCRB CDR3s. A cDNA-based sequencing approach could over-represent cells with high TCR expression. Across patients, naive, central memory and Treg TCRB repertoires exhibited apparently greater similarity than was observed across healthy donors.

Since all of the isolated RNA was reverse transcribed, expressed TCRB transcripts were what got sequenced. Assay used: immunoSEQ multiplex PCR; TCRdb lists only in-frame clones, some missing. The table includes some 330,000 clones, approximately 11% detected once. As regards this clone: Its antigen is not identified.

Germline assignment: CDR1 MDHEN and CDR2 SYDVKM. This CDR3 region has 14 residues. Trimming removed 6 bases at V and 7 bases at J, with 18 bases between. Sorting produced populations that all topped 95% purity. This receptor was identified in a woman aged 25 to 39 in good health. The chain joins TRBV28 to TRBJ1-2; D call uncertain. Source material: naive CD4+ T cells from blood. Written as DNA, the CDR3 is TGTGCCAGCAGCCTTGACGACCGGGATCGTGGCTACACCTTC. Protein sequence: CASSLDDRDRGYTF.